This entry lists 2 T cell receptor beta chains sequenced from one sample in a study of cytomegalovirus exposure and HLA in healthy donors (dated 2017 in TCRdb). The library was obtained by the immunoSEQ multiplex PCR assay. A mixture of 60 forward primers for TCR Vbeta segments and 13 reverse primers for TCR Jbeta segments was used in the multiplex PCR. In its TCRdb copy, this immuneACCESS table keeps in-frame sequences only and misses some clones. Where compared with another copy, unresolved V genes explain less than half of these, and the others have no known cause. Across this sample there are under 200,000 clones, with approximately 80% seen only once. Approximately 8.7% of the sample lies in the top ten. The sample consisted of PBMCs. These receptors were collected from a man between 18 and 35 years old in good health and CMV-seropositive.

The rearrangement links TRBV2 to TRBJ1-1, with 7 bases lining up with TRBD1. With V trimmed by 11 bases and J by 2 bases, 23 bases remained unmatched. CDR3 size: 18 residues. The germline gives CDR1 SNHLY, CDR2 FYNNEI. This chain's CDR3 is CAQAPYYGRGGVNTEAFF. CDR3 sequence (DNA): TGTGCCCAGGCACCTTACTATGGAAGAGGGGGCGTAAACACTGAAGCTTTCTTT.

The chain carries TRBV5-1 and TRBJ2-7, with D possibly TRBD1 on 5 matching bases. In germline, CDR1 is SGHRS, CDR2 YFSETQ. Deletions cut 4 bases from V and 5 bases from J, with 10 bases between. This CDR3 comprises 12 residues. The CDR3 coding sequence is TGCGCCAGCAGCGTAGGACAAGACGAGCAGTACTTC. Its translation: CASSVGQDEQYF.